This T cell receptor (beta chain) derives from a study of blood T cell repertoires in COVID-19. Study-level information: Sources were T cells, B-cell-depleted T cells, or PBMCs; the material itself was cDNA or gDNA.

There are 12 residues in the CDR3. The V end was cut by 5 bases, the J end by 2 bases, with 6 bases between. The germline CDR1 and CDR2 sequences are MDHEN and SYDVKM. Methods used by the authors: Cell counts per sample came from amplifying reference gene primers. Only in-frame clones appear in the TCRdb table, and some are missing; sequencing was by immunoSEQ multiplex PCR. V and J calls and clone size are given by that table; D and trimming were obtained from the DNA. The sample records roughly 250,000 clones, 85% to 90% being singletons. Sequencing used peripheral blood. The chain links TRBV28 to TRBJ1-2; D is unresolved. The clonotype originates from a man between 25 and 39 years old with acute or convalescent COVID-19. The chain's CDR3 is CASSRQNYGYTF. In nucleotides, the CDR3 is TGTGCCAGCAGTCGCCAGAACTATGGCTACACCTTC.